A single sample is the source of the 8 T cell receptor beta chains below, sequenced in a study of blood T cell repertoires in COVID-19. The table came from immunoSEQ multiplex PCR; TCRdb's copy has only in-frame clones and leaves some out. The repertoire holds roughly 400,000 clones, with around nine tenths as singletons. The sample was PBMCs or T cells enriched from blood (not recorded which). The source is a woman aged 18-29 years who had been exposed to COVID-19.

The rearrangement links TRBV29-1 to TRBJ2-5; possible D gene TRBD1, 6 bases. V was shortened by 3 bases and J by 10 bases, with 15 bases between the two germline ends. From germline, CDR1 is SQVTM and CDR2 ANQGSEA. This CDR3 spans 12 amino acids. This CDR3 reads CSVDQGTWDQYF. CDR3 DNA: TGCAGCGTTGATCAGGGGACCTGGGACCAGTACTTC.

The sample holds a few counts of this clone. This sequence joins TRBV28 and TRBJ1-3; TRBD1 aligns across 11 bases. Per germline, CDR1 MDHEN and CDR2 SYDVKM. CDR3 length: 18 residues. After removal of 6 bases from V and 0 bases from J, the junction contained 10 bases not matched to a gene. CDR3 nucleotides: TGTGCCAGCAGAGGACAGGGGGCTTCCCTAAGCTCTGGAAACACCATATATTTT. Amino acid sequence: CASRGQGASLSSGNTIYF.

Regarding this clone: Other DNA sequences from this sample encode an identical CDR3 as well. CDR3 nucleotides: TGTGCCAGCAGCTTAACCAGCTCCTACGAGCAGTACTTC. It yields the protein CASSLTSSYEQYF. The rearrangement joins TRBV7-2 to TRBJ2-7; D not certain. V shed 2 bases and J shed 0 bases, with 5 bases lying between them. This CDR3 comprises 13 residues. Per the germline V gene, CDR1 is SGHTA and CDR2 is FQGNSA.

This clone was recorded a few times. The chain carries TRBV18 and TRBJ1-5; tentatively, D is TRBD1 (6 bases). Germline V gene lookup returns CDR1 KGHSH and CDR2 LQKENI. The length of the CDR3 is 13 residues. Trimming removed 2 bases from V and 7 bases from J, with 9 bases in between. This chain's CDR3 is CASSPAGAQPQHF. DNA of the CDR3: TGTGCCAGCTCACCAGCAGGGGCCCAGCCCCAGCATTTT.

V usage is TRBV6-5 and J usage is TRBJ1-3; the D gene is possibly TRBD1 (5 bases). The CDR3 consists of 16 residues. Germline CDR1 MNHEY, CDR2 SVGAGI. Trimming took off 0 bases at V and 2 bases at J, with 11 bases between the two ends. CDR3 nucleotides: TGTGCCAGCAGTTACTCGGGGCCTAATGCTGGAAACACCATATATTTT. This encodes CASSYSGPNAGNTIYF.

This rearrangement joins TRBV14 to TRBJ1-1; TRBD1 aligns across 8 bases. The V gene end was trimmed by 7 bases and the J gene end by 4 bases; junction bases not matched to a gene: 8. CDR1 SGHDN and CDR2 FVKESK come from the germline V gene. The CDR3 loop spans 14 amino acids. DNA for the CDR3: TGTGCCAGCACCCCAGGGGGCGCGGGCACTGAAGCTTTCTTT. It yields the protein CASTPGGAGTEAFF.

CDR3 sequence reads: CASSRRGGWEQYF. The CDR3 nucleotides are TGTGCCAGCAGCCGTCGGGGAGGGTGGGAGCAGTACTTC. The chain employs TRBV5-5 and TRBJ2-7; 7 nucleotides match TRBD2. The V gene end was trimmed by 4 bases and the J gene end by 7 bases; junction bases not matched to a gene: 8. Germline V gene lookup returns CDR1 SGHKS and CDR2 YYEKEE (reference sequence). This CDR3 has 13 residues.

The chain combines TRBV7-8 with TRBJ2-6, with 7 bases matching TRBD1. CDR1 and CDR2 from the germline V gene are SGHVS and FQNEAQ. The CDR3 has 17 residues. Unmatched junction bases numbered 7, after V lost 1 base and J lost 4 bases. The CDR3: CASSLVGGASGANVLTF. CDR3 nucleotide sequence: TGTGCCAGCAGCTTAGTAGGGGGCGCATCCGGGGCCAACGTCCTGACTTTC.